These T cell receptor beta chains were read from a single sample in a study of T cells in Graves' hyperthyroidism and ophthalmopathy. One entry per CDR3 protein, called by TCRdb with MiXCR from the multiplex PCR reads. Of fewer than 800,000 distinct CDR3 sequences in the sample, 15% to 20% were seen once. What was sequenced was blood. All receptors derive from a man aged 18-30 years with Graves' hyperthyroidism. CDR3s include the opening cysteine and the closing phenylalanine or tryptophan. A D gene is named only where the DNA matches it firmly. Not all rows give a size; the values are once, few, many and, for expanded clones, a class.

CDR3: CASSVGGLDSYNEQFF
DNA: TGTGCCAGCAGTGTAGGGGGACTAGACTCCTACAATGAGCAGTTCTTC
V: TRBV2
D: TRBD2
J: TRBJ2-1
size: many

CDR3: CASSVGVQTTANQPQHF
DNA: TGTGCCAGCAGTGTAGGTGTCCAAACGACAGCTAATCAGCCCCAGCATTTT
V: TRBV6-1
D: NA
J: TRBJ1-5
size: many

CDR3: CASSFAGGLDTQYF
DNA: TGTGCCAGCAGCTTCGCGGGAGGGCTTGATACGCAGTATTTT
V: TRBV11-2
D: TRBD2
J: TRBJ2-3
size: once

CDR3: CASTLLRGQNIYGYTF
DNA: TGTGCCAGCACCCTACTACGGGGACAGAATATTTATGGCTACACCTTC
V: TRBV12-3/TRBV12-4
D: TRBD1
J: TRBJ1-2
size: many

CDR3: CATSRRQGPYEQYF
DNA: TGTGCCACCAGCAGGAGACAGGGTCCCTACGAGCAGTACTTC
V: TRBV15
D: TRBD1
J: TRBJ2-7
size: NA

CDR3: CSVWTGLAQETQYF
DNA: TGCAGCGTTTGGACAGGGCTCGCCCAAGAGACCCAGTACTTC
V: TRBV29-1
D: TRBD1
J: TRBJ2-5
size: NA

CDR3: CASSLGGLYYEQYF
DNA: TGTGCCAGCAGCTTAGGGGGACTGTACTACGAGCAGTACTTC
V: TRBV7-9
D: NA
J: TRBJ2-7
size: many

CDR3: CASTMGHLSYEQYF
DNA: TGTGCCAGCACCATGGGACACCTCTCCTACGAGCAGTACTTC
V: TRBV12-3/TRBV12-4
D: NA
J: TRBJ2-7
size: NA

CDR3: CASSSPVGGRASDTQYF
DNA: TGTGCCAGCAGCTCCCCCGTGGGCGGGAGGGCCTCAGATACGCAGTATTTT
V: TRBV11-2
D: TRBD2
J: TRBJ2-3
size: few

CDR3: CASSLDDEQFF
DNA: TGTGCCAGCAGCTTAGACGATGAGCAGTTCTTC
V: TRBV7-3
D: NA
J: TRBJ2-1
size: NA